The TCR beta chain described here comes from a study of shared clonotypes between healthy human individuals (TCRdb year 2020). Background on the whole study: A few men and a couple of women, aged 18 to 49 years, made up the cohort. Per donor, three plates each were used for CD4 naive and CD4 memory, two for CD8 naive, and one for CD8 memory. To estimate repertoire size and how much clonotype sharing occurs between individuals, the study deeply sequenced the blood TCR repertoires of five healthy adults. Different laboratories and diverse techniques were used to prepare libraries and sequence TCR repertoires, to increase sequencing depth and limit assay-specific biases. Each donor's leukapheresis produced roughly between roughly 0.9 and 8.9 billion PBMCs.

Healthy HIV-negative adults with no recently reported acute infections or vaccinations were included as donors. All donors were Caucasian adults living in Nashville, Tennessee, USA. Magnetic negative selection was used to enrich CD4+ T cells, after which naive cells were positively selected on CD45RA and the negative fraction became the memory subset. After blood collection by leukapheresis, PBMCs were isolated using Ficoll-Histopaque density gradient centrifugation and then cryopreserved in the vapor phase of liquid nitrogen. Analytical flow cytometry was used to check the purity and quantity of every magnetically sorted T cell population. Genomic DNA was isolated from each sorted fraction and quantified by UV absorbance on a Nanodrop 2000c. Clipping removes 0 bases from V and 8 bases from J, with 5 as the unmatched junction base count. From the cysteine up to the phenylalanine, the CDR3 has a length of 15 residues. The DNA shown is the 45-base CDR3, in frame from base 1. The germline V gene specifies KGHSH as CDR1 and LQKENI as CDR2.

About this clone: The specificity of this receptor is unknown. No base qualities exist here, and no much larger clone lies one base off it.

The investigation overall reported the following: The small number of donors limited the genetic and exposure-history diversity represented. Sharing across several donors was observed for about 5% of naive CD4, 3% to 3.5% of naive CD8, about 2.5% of memory CD4, and roughly 0.4% of memory CD8 clonotypes. Clonotypes shared by all four sorted-subset donors showed higher generation probabilities than non-shared clonotypes. Larger estimated clonotype richness was generally found for naive subsets than for memory subsets. Rarefaction of sorted-subset datasets indicated incomplete sequencing despite the large sequencing depth. Only blood was sampled, and tissue TCR repertoires likely differ from those in blood. Pairwise subsampling indicated that sequencing depth was expected to affect the degree of clonotype sharing among donors.

Using the deep immunoSEQ assay, multiplex PCR amplified TCR CDR3 regions from genomic DNA. Extracted genomic DNA from each cell subset was distributed evenly across all wells of several immunoSEQ 96-well plates, and each plate was treated as a replicate. For sorted subsets, each replicate PCR was loaded with 200 ng genomic DNA, equivalent to about 33,000 T cell genomes. Purified libraries were measured with a Qubit 3.0 fluorometer, size-checked on a Bioanalyzer 2100, and measured again with the KAPA Library Quantification kit. Each immunoSEQ 96-well plate was sequenced on its own single-read 150-cycle Illumina NextSeq 550 flow cell. The study's own analysis went as follows. Because only junctional sequences without quality scores were contained in the immunoSEQ output, filtering matching that applied to full-length reads could not be performed. To assign V/J genes and CDR3, sequences were annotated against IMGT germline references using PyIR, a Python wrapper for IgBLAST v1.9. Any read was removed if the V/J assignment was weak (E-value above 1e-6), the CDR3 was missing, or the read contained stop codons, out-of-frame junctions, or ambiguous translated residues. V3J clonotypes were defined as sequences sharing an identical inferred V gene, J gene, and CDR3 amino acid sequence. To compute the percentage overlap between repertoires, the number of shared unique clonotypes was divided by the size of the smaller repertoire. Repertoire richness was assessed with RTK rarefaction, the Chao1 estimator, and Recon v2.1 estimates of unobserved clonotypes. Generation probabilities were computed with OLGA for all TCRbeta clonotypes obtained by the gDNA method from a few donors. Here the immuneACCESS table is served through TCRdb, limited to in-frame sequences with V and J called. Missing clones are a known gap in these copies; in checked studies unresolved V genes cover under half, and the rest lacks a known reason. The D gene and trimming were derived from the DNA, and the V and J assignments and clone size from that table. In this sample the table shows 2 million to 3 million clones, roughly 93% of which occur a single time. The top ten clonotypes cover 0.36% of the sample.

The chain is assembled from TRBV18 and TRBJ2-1; the junction holds 9 bases that match TRBD1. The sample taken for sequencing was naive CD4+ T cells from PBMCs. The cell subset or site label here, explained by the study, means: CD45RA+ positively selected. The TCR sequence derives from a man aged 18 to 29 in good health. Some clones in this sample may be carry-over from other donors' samples. This receptor carries the CDR3 CASSPPDRGRDEQFF. The base sequence is TGTGCCAGCTCACCACCGGACAGGGGCAGGGATGAGCAGTTCTTC.